Each of the 6 T cell receptor beta chains below was sequenced from the same sample in a study of early T cells in non-severe SARS-CoV-2 infection. TCRdb independently ran MiXCR on the 5' RACE reads; one entry per CDR3 protein. The table shows approximately 88,000 distinct CDR3 sequences, with 12% to 15% occurring only once. The sample was whole blood. The receptors derive from an adult who was a healthcare worker with PCR-confirmed SARS-CoV-2 infection or an uninfected control (not recorded which).

The table lists this clonotype with many counts. V is TRBV6-5 and J is TRBJ2-3; possible D gene TRBD2, 5 bases. V was pared by 6 bases and J by 3 bases, with 10 bases between. Germline CDR1 is MNHEY and CDR2 is SVGAGI. This CDR3 region has 13 residues. The CDR3 DNA reads as TGTGCCAGCAGGCGTCGAGGGACAGATACGCAGTATTTT. Amino acids: CASRRRGTDTQYF.

This clonotype has a count of ten or more. A read error may account for a junction end that differs from germline. CDR3 residues: CSARTSGGADSYNEQLF. In DNA, the CDR3 is TGCAGTGCCAGAACTAGCGGGGGGGCGGACTCCTACAATGAGCAGCTCTTC. The chain recombines TRBV20-1 with TRBJ2-1; 13 bases align to TRBD2. The CDR3 sequence is 17 residues long. Germline-derived CDR1 and CDR2 are DFQATT and SNEGSKA (reference sequence).

This clonotype was seen once. The chain couples TRBV12-3 or TRBV12-4 to TRBJ2-3, with 8 bases that match TRBD1. V dropped 6 bases and J dropped 2; count of bases not matched to a gene: 13. This CDR3 has 17 residues. CDR3 sequence: CASSLLPGQAITDTQYF. As DNA, the CDR3 is TGTGCCAGCAGCCTCCTACCGGGACAGGCAATCACAGATACGCAGTATTTT.

V and J are TRBV10-3 and TRBJ2-1, with D uncertain. Germline V gene sequence: CDR1 ENHRY, CDR2 SYGVKD. This CDR3 is 14 amino acids long. V lost 3 bases and J lost 1, with 7 bases in between. The DNA for the CDR3 is TGTGCCATCAGTGACAGCCAGTCCTACAATGAGCAGTTCTTC. Translating it yields CAISDSQSYNEQFF.

The chain carries TRBV30 and TRBJ2-7, with no clear D. The V end lost 0 bases, the J end lost 5 bases, and 14 bases lay between the germline ends. CDR3 length equals 14 residues. Germline lookup yields CDR1 GTSNPN and CDR2 SVGIG (reference sequence). The CDR3 DNA reads as TGTGCCTGGAGTGTACGACTGGCTGGGCACGAGCAGTACTTC. It yields the protein CAWSVRLAGHEQYF.

This clonotype has ten or more counts. V usage is TRBV20-1 and J usage is TRBJ1-5; no reliable D call. The germline V and J ends were trimmed by 0 bases and 1 base, with 10 bases remaining between them. The CDR3 covers 15 residues. Germline V gene sequence: CDR1 DFQATT, CDR2 SNEGSKA (reference sequence). CDR3 sequence reads: CSARDWSGSNQPQHF. The CDR3 coding sequence is TGCAGTGCTAGAGATTGGTCGGGGAGCAATCAGCCCCAGCATTTT.